The clone carrying this T cell receptor beta chain came up many times. The sample belongs to a study of neurological immune-mediated disorders. Germline V gene lookup returns CDR1 DFQATT and CDR2 SNEGSKA (reference sequence). This CDR3 comprises 14 residues. Trimming cost V 6 bases and J 2 bases, with 14 bases left between them. The cDNA came from 5'RACE, which used 10-nucleotide random UMIs. Via MiXCR, TCRdb re-called the 5' RACE reads, giving one row per CDR3 protein. The sample shows about 66,000 distinct CDR3 sequences, nearly 3.5% of them seen only once. Specimen: PBMCs. This receptor was taken from a middle-aged man with multiple sclerosis. The genes are TRBV20-1 and TRBJ2-1; no clear D gene. DNA for the CDR3: TGCAGTGCCAAGCTCCCTGGGACCTACAATGAGCAGTTCTTC. Residues: CSAKLPGTYNEQFF.